This T cell receptor (beta chain) came from a study of blood T cell repertoires in COVID-19. Study-wide context: T cells, B-cell-depleted T cells, or PBMCs supplied cDNA or gDNA.

Authors' methods: Reference gene primer amplification gave nucleated cell count estimates. Here immunoSEQ multiplex PCR was the method, and the copy in TCRdb shows in-frame clones only, minus some. V and J calls and clone size are copied from that table; D and trimming were computed from the DNA. The sample shows about 380,000 clones, about 90% of them seen only once. Everyone who took part was about 18 to 90 years old, and they came from about two dozen US areas. Cohort 3 recovered donors had two negative PCRs, clearance, or symptom resolution. The V and J ends lost 4 bases and 0 bases, in that order; junction bases with no gene match: 6. The CDR3 is 17 amino acids. CDR1 is SNHLY and CDR2 is FYNNEI in the germline V gene.

The receptor comes from a woman aged 25 to 39 who had recovered from COVID-19. What was sequenced was PBMCs or T cells enriched from blood (not recorded which). J is TRBJ2-7 and V is TRBV2; 13 bases match TRBD2. Here the CDR3 reads CASSARLAGGYSYEQYF. The CDR3 DNA reads as TGTGCCAGCAGTGCCAGACTAGCGGGAGGTTACTCCTACGAGCAGTACTTC.